This T cell receptor beta chain was identified in a study of technical replicates of blood from a handful of donors. Assay: immunoSEQ multiplex PCR; the TCRdb copy retains only in-frame clones and omits some. The table has tens of thousands of clones, roughly 97% seen once; the top ten hold under 0.3%. CDR1 is LNHDA and CDR2 is SQIVND in the germline V gene (reference sequence). V lost 4 bases to trimming and J lost 5 bases; unmatched junction nucleotides: 12. There are 17 residues in the CDR3. The specimen sequenced was T cells isolated from PBMCs. The chain is built from TRBV19 and TRBJ2-7; the match to TRBD2 covers 12 bases. The sequence derives from a human donor in good health. The CDR3 is CASSTEGLAGIKNEQYF. In DNA, the CDR3 is TGTGCCAGTAGTACAGAAGGACTAGCGGGAATAAAGAACGAGCAGTACTTC. The full variable domain, rest sourced from reference TRBV19 and TRBJ2-7, is DGGITQSPKYLFRKEGQNVTLSCEQNLNHDAMYWYRQDPGQGLRLIYYSQIVNDFQKGDIAEGYSVSREKKESFPLTVTSAQKNPTAFYLCASSTEGLAGIKNEQYFGPGTRLTVT.